Sequencing of this T cell receptor (beta chain) was carried out in a study of neurological immune-mediated disorders. The CDR3 loop spans 16 amino acids. V shed 3 bases and J shed 6 bases, with 17 bases lying between them. Where libraries were unsorted, they were derived from 2 million PBMCs stored at -80 degrees C. A single record per CDR3 protein comes from TCRdb applying MiXCR to the 5' RACE reads. The sample contains 25,000 to 30,000 distinct CDR3 sequences, roughly 12% of which appear only once. There are many counts of this clonotype. The source material was PBMCs. The TCR sequence derives from a man aged 60 to 69 in good health. The chain couples TRBV12-3 or TRBV12-4 to TRBJ2-2; unclear D gene. In nucleotides, the CDR3 is TGTGCCAGCAGTTTTTATTCTCGGTCCGGGCCCGGGGAGCTGTTTTTT. Amino acid sequence: CASSFYSRSGPGELFF.